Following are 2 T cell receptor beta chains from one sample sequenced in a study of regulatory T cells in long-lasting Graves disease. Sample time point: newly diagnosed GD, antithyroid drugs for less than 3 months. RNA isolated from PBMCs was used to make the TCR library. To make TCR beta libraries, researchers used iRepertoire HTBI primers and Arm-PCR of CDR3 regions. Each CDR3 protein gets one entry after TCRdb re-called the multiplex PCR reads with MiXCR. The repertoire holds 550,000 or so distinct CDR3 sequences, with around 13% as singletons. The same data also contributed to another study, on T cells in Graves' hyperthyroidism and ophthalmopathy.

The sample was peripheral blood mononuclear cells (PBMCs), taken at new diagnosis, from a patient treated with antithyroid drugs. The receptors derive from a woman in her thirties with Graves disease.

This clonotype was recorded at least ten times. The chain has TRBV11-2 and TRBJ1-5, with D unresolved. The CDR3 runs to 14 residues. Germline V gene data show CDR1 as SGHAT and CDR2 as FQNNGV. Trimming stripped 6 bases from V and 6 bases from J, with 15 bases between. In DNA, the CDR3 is TGTGCCAGCAGACCCCTGTTAGGAGGTCAGCCCCAGCATTTT. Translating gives CASRPLLGGQPQHF.

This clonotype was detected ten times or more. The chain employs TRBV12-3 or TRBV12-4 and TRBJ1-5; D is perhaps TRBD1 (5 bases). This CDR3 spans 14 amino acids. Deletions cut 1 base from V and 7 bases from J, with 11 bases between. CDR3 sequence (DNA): TGTGCCAGCAGTTTAGGAGGGGCGAGGCAGCCCCAGCATTTT. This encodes CASSLGGARQPQHF.